The entry below gives a single T cell receptor (beta chain) sequence along with its context. Its antigen is unknown. Time point in this sample: pretreatment peripheral blood. This sample was taken from a study of PD-L1 blockade in urothelial cancer. For the study at large: Analyses used blood from 3 weeks (second dose) and 6 weeks after treatment start. A median about 140,000 T cells were found in blood samples.

TCRdb keeps only in-frame clones here, not all; method: immunoSEQ multiplex PCR. This table has around 86,000 clones, 85% appearing once. The V and J ends lost 0 bases and 1 base respectively, with 7 bases between them. Per the germline V gene, CDR1 is MGHRA and CDR2 is YSYEKL. This CDR3 region has 16 residues. Points from the study as a whole: A below-median TCR clonality in blood before treatment predicted better survival.

The clonotype comes from a man aged 35 to 55 with urothelial cancer. The sequenced sample was PBMCs, obtained around atezolizumab (anti-PD-L1) treatment. The gene calls are TRBV4-1 and TRBJ2-6, with D unclear. CDR3 residues: CASSQDSLSGANVLTF. The CDR3 DNA is TGCGCCAGCAGCCAAGATTCCCTTTCTGGGGCCAACGTCCTGACTTTC.